This entry lists 30 T cell receptor beta chains sequenced from one sample in a study of blood T cell repertoires in COVID-19. Profiling relied on immunoSEQ multiplex PCR, and the TCRdb table lists in-frame clones only, not all of them. The sample lists 110,000 or so clones; over 65% were seen once. Sequencing was carried out using peripheral blood. Receptors were obtained from a woman aged 35 to 49 with acute or convalescent COVID-19.

This clone was observed once. This chain links TRBV7-9 with TRBJ1-2; D gene ambiguous. The CDR3 contains 14 residues. With 1 base removed from V and 8 bases from J, the gap between germline ends came to 14 bases. Germline-derived CDR1 and CDR2 are SEHNR and FQNEAQ (reference sequence). CDR3 sequence reads: CASSLGAAVEGYTF. The DNA for the CDR3 is TGTGCCAGCAGCTTAGGTGCGGCAGTGGAAGGCTACACCTTC.

This clone was seen only a few times. The chain is built from TRBV3-1 (or the pseudogene TRBV3-2) and TRBJ2-2, with 7 bases fitting TRBD2. This CDR3 region has 17 residues. With V trimmed by 2 bases and J by 1 base, 7 bases remained unmatched. Germline lookup yields CDR1 LGHDT and CDR2 YNNKEL (reference sequence). CDR3 coding DNA: TGTGCCAGCAGCCAATATTCGGCTAGCGGGAACACCGGGGAGCTGTTTTTT. It is translated as CASSQYSASGNTGELFF.

The table lists this clone with a few counts. The rearrangement uses TRBV6-5 and TRBJ1-6; the D is unclear. Looked up from germline, CDR1 is MNHEY and CDR2 is SVGAGI. The CDR3 loop spans 14 amino acids. Trimming pared 7 bases from V and 9 bases from J, leaving 16 bases between. The CDR3 protein is CASTPREVTSPLHF. CDR3 nucleotides: TGTGCCAGCACCCCTCGGGAGGTTACTTCACCCCTCCACTTT.

This chain connects TRBV7-2 to TRBJ2-1, with D perhaps TRBD2 (6 bases). The CDR3 contains 16 residues. Germline CDR1 reads SGHTA; CDR2 reads FQGNSA. With 0 bases removed from V and 8 bases from J, the gap between germline ends came to 17 bases. The CDR3 protein is CASSLAGRGPRDEQFF. DNA of the CDR3: TGTGCCAGCAGCTTAGCGGGGCGGGGACCTCGGGATGAGCAGTTCTTC.

This clone was seen more than once but under ten times. The chain has TRBV6-2 or TRBV6-3 and TRBJ1-2, with D hard to call. V was shortened by 4 bases and J by 7 bases, with 7 bases between the two germline ends. Germline CDR1 is MNHEY and CDR2 is SVGEGT. This CDR3 region has 11 residues. The CDR3, as DNA: TGTGCCAGCAGTTCCGTCGGTGGCTACACCTTC. Translating it yields CASSSVGGYTF.

This clone has a handful of counts. The chain employs TRBV7-2 and TRBJ1-4, with 7 bases matching TRBD1. This CDR3 comprises 16 residues. Germline V gene sequence: CDR1 SGHTA, CDR2 FQGNSA. J was trimmed by 4 bases and V by 4 bases; bases with no gene match: 9. The CDR3, as DNA: TGTGCCAGCAGCTCGACTCCGGGACAGATTAATGAAAAACTGTTTTTT. Protein sequence: CASSSTPGQINEKLFF.

The rearrangement joins TRBV28 to TRBJ2-1, with TRBD2 as a possible D gene (6 bases). Germline CDR1 is MDHEN and CDR2 is SYDVKM. V gave up 10 bases and J gave up 9 bases, with 10 bases separating them. This CDR3 comprises 10 residues. In DNA, the CDR3 is TGTGCCACCGGGGGACGTGAGCAGTTCTTC. Amino acid sequence: CATGGREQFF.

The chain combines TRBV29-1 with TRBJ1-2, with D possibly being TRBD1 (6 bases). V was cut by 4 bases and J by 6 bases, with 9 bases left in between. The length of the CDR3 is 11 residues. Germline V gene sequence: CDR1 SQVTM, CDR2 ANQGSEA. DNA for the CDR3: TGCAGCGTTGGGGCAGGGGATGGCTACACCTTC. It translates to CSVGAGDGYTF.

A note on this clone: The junction departs from the called germline gene at one end, perhaps through a read error. CDR3 coding DNA: TGTGTCAGCAGCTCCGGGACCCAGTACTTC. It is translated as CVSSSGTQYF. The rearrangement uses TRBV6-2 or TRBV6-3 and TRBJ2-5; D remains ambiguous. Germline lookup yields CDR1 MNHEY and CDR2 SVGEGT. The CDR3 runs 10 residues.

The rearrangement joins TRBV9 to TRBJ2-1, with D perhaps TRBD1 (5 bases). Germline CDR1 SGDLS, CDR2 YYNGEE. This CDR3 contains 14 residues. With 0 bases removed from V and 9 bases from J, the gap between germline ends came to 13 bases. The CDR3 loop is CASSVDVGPREQFF. The CDR3 nucleotides are TGTGCCAGCAGCGTAGACGTGGGGCCTCGTGAGCAGTTCTTC.

The chain links TRBV5-5 to TRBJ2-1, with D perhaps TRBD2 (6 bases). Looked up from germline, CDR1 is SGHKS and CDR2 is YYEKEE (reference sequence). CDR3 length: 13 residues. Trimming removed 4 bases at V and 9 bases at J, with 14 bases between. The chain's CDR3 is CASSRDSKGEQFF. As DNA, the CDR3 is TGTGCCAGCAGCCGGGACTCCAAGGGTGAGCAGTTCTTC.

The V gene is TRBV3-1 (or the pseudogene TRBV3-2), the J gene TRBJ2-1; 10 positions match TRBD2. CDR1 is LGHDT, CDR2 YNNKEL, per germline (reference sequence). The CDR3 has 18 residues. With V trimmed by 4 bases and J by 6 bases, 15 bases remained unmatched. In DNA form, the CDR3 reads TGTGCCAGCAGCCGAAGAACCCCTCAGCGGGGGGGCCCCAATGAGCAGTTCTTC. It codes for CASSRRTPQRGGPNEQFF.

The chain carries TRBV3-1 (or the pseudogene TRBV3-2) and TRBJ1-1; TRBD1 might be the D (5 bases). Trimming pared 1 base from V and 6 bases from J, leaving 12 bases between. CDR3 size: 14 residues. CDR1 is LGHDT, CDR2 YNNKEL, per germline (reference sequence). The chain's CDR3 is CASSQAAGAPEAFF. As DNA, the CDR3 is TGTGCCAGCAGCCAAGCCGCTGGGGCCCCTGAAGCTTTCTTT.

This chain connects TRBV6-2 or TRBV6-3 to TRBJ2-2; 7 bases agree with TRBD1. This CDR3 contains 19 residues. Germline V gene lookup returns CDR1 MNHEY and CDR2 SVGEGT. J gave up 1 base and V 5 bases, and 16 bases lay outside the gene matches. The CDR3 here is CASSHPSKDRLGNTGELFF. The CDR3 DNA follows: TGTGCCAGCAGTCATCCCTCGAAGGACAGGCTCGGGAACACCGGGGAGCTGTTTTTT.

The chain recombines TRBV4-1 with TRBJ2-3; D unclear. CDR1 is MGHRA, CDR2 YSYEKL, per germline. This CDR3 spans 13 amino acids. V lost 7 bases to trimming and J lost 4 bases, with 12 bases between them. The CDR3 spells CASTWAGSDTQYF. The DNA for the CDR3 is TGCGCCAGCACCTGGGCAGGTTCAGATACGCAGTATTTT.

V gene TRBV5-1 combines with J gene TRBJ1-6; D gene uncertain. Trimming removed 5 bases at V and 0 bases at J, with 15 bases between. Germline V gives CDR1 SGHRS, CDR2 YFSETQ. There are 17 residues in the CDR3. CDR3 sequence (DNA): TGCGCCAGCAGGGATGGTACTGCGGACTCCTATAATTCACCCCTCCACTTT. It specifies CASRDGTADSYNSPLHF.

As for this clone: In the same sample, other DNA sequences code for this CDR3. The V and J genes are TRBV19 and TRBJ1-1, with a possible D match to TRBD1 (6 bases). With 4 bases removed from V and 8 bases from J, the gap between germline ends came to 8 bases. The CDR3 has 11 amino acids. Germline V CDR1 and CDR2: LNHDA, SQIVND (reference sequence). Written as DNA, the CDR3 is TGTGCCAGTAGTACCGGGACAGAAGCTTTCTTT. Amino acids: CASSTGTEAFF.

The chain couples TRBV5-1 to TRBJ2-3; D is ambiguous. Germline V CDR1 and CDR2: SGHRS, YFSETQ. The CDR3 is 15 residues long. V was trimmed by 2 bases and J by 0 bases, leaving 10 bases between them. CDR3 coding DNA: TGCGCCAGCAGCTTTTTAGATCTGAGCACAGATACGCAGTATTTT. This gives the protein CASSFLDLSTDTQYF.

This clone was counted once. J is TRBJ2-7 and V is TRBV24-1; TRBD2 is a possible D gene (5 bases). The CDR3 spans 11 residues. The V gene's germline CDR1 is KGHDR and CDR2 SFDVKD. V shed 10 bases and J shed 2 bases, with 8 bases lying between them. The CDR3 is CATGEPYEQYF. The CDR3, as DNA: TGTGCCACGGGAGAGCCCTACGAGCAGTACTTC.

The J gene is TRBJ1-2, the V gene TRBV7-2; D not resolved. The V and J ends lost 1 base and 4 bases respectively, with 16 bases between them. The CDR3 has 16 amino acids. Germline CDR1 reads SGHTA; CDR2 reads FQGNSA. The CDR3 is CASSLDGASTLYGYTF. DNA of the CDR3: TGTGCCAGCAGCTTAGACGGAGCCAGTACTCTCTATGGCTACACCTTC. The full variable domain, in which reference TRBV7-2 and TRBJ1-2 provide the parts outside the CDR3, is GAGVSQSPSNKVTEKGKDVELRCDPISGHTALYWYRQSLGQGLEFLIYFQGNSAPDKSGLPSDRFSAERTGGSVSTLTIQRTQQEDSAVYLCASSLDGASTLYGYTFGSGTRLTVV.

V gene TRBV7-9 combines with J gene TRBJ1-2, with 8 bases that match TRBD1. In germline, CDR1 is SEHNR, CDR2 FQNEAQ (reference sequence). The CDR3 extends over 18 amino acids. Trimming at V came to 4 bases and at J to 8 bases, leaving 21 bases not matched to a gene. The CDR3 reads CASSSIHSTGGLLRGYTF. CDR3 coding DNA: TGTGCCAGCAGCTCGATCCACAGCACAGGGGGACTACTCCGGGGCTACACCTTC.

The chain couples TRBV3-1 (or the pseudogene TRBV3-2) to TRBJ2-7, with a tentative D call TRBD1 (6 bases). The CDR3 has 14 amino acids. V lost 5 bases and J lost 2, with 13 bases in between. Germline lookup yields CDR1 LGHDT and CDR2 YNNKEL (reference sequence). This chain's CDR3 is CASSKRTATYEQYF. As DNA, the CDR3 is TGTGCCAGCAGCAAAAGGACAGCAACCTACGAGCAGTACTTC.

This chain links TRBV6-2 or TRBV6-3 with TRBJ2-4, with D unclear. The CDR3 is made up of 15 amino acids. The germline V gene encodes CDR1 MNHEY and CDR2 SVGEGT. The V and J ends lost 6 bases and 3 bases respectively, with 15 bases between them. The CDR3 coding sequence is TGTGCCAGCAGCCCCAACGGCCCGGGCAAAAACATTCAGTACTTC. Encoded protein: CASSPNGPGKNIQYF.

This rearrangement joins TRBV2 to TRBJ1-2, with a possible D match to TRBD1 (5 bases). The CDR3 has 15 residues. V was shortened by 4 bases and J by 4 bases, with 16 bases between the two germline ends. Germline CDR1 SNHLY, CDR2 FYNNEI. For the CDR3, the DNA is TGTGCCAGCAGTGTTGAGCAGGGCCAATCCTATGGCTACACCTTC. Residues: CASSVEQGQSYGYTF.

This clone was seen a handful of times. The chain recombines TRBV3-1 (or the pseudogene TRBV3-2) with TRBJ2-1, with TRBD2 identical over 8 bases. CDR3 size: 14 residues. V lost 4 bases, J lost 5 bases, and 4 bases stayed unmatched. CDR1 LGHDT and CDR2 YNNKEL come from the germline V gene (reference sequence). CDR3 nucleotide sequence: TGTGCCAGCAGCCCCGGGACTAGGGACAATGAGCAGTTCTTC. Its translation is CASSPGTRDNEQFF.

The rearrangement joins TRBV19 to TRBJ1-6; D remains ambiguous. Trimming took 6 bases from V and 0 from J, leaving 6 bases between them. Germline CDR1 is LNHDA and CDR2 is SQIVND (reference sequence). This CDR3 has 14 residues. This CDR3 reads CASRVSSYNSPLHF. The CDR3, as DNA: TGTGCCAGTAGGGTTAGCTCCTATAATTCACCCCTCCACTTT.

This clone has at least ten counts. In the same sample, other DNA sequences code for this CDR3. The chain links TRBV6-5 to TRBJ1-5, with a possible D match to TRBD1 (5 bases). The CDR3 runs to 15 residues. Germline assignment: CDR1 MNHEY and CDR2 SVGAGI. The V end was cut by 6 bases, the J end by 2 bases, with 14 bases between. DNA of the CDR3: TGTGCCAGCAGCCCCCAGGGTTACGGCAATCAGCCCCAGCATTTT. The encoded protein is CASSPQGYGNQPQHF.

The J gene is TRBJ1-4, the V gene TRBV6-1; D is uncertain. CDR3 length: 18 residues. Trimming left V 0 bases short and J 0 bases short, with 14 bases between. Germline-derived CDR1 and CDR2 are MNHNS and SASEGT. The CDR3 nucleotides are TGTGCCAGCAGTGAAGCTGTTCCGGGATTTGCAACTAATGAAAAACTGTTTTTT. Protein sequence: CASSEAVPGFATNEKLFF.

V and J are TRBV19 and TRBJ2-7; D gene uncertain. The CDR3 extends over 12 amino acids. Per the germline V gene, CDR1 is LNHDA and CDR2 is SQIVND (reference sequence). V dropped 3 bases and J dropped 3 bases, with 6 bases sitting between them. CDR3 amino acids: CASSIPGYEQYF. The DNA for the CDR3 is TGTGCCAGTAGTATCCCGGGCTACGAGCAGTACTTC.

The V gene is TRBV5-1, the J gene TRBJ2-7, with unresolved D. V was pared by 4 bases and J by 1 base, with 3 bases between. The CDR3 length is 11 residues. From germline, CDR1 is SGHRS and CDR2 YFSETQ. CDR3 nucleotide sequence: TGCGCCAGCAGCCCGTCCTACGAGCAGTACTTC. This sequence encodes CASSPSYEQYF.